This TCR beta chain was captured in a study of patients and donors after allogeneic stem cell transplantation. TCRdb processed the RT-PCR reads anew with MiXCR; each CDR3 protein has one entry. The data hold about a million distinct CDR3 sequences, with roughly 18% observed a single time. A few counts support this clonotype. The V gene lost 3 bases and the J gene lost 0 bases, with 9 bases spanning the gap. This CDR3 has 15 residues. The TCR sequence derives from a human donor who was either an allogeneic HSCT recipient or a stem cell or donor lymphocyte infusion donor (not recorded which). It is not recorded whose cells these are; they may come from a transplant donor. This chain connects TRBV12-3 or TRBV12-4 to TRBJ1-3, with D uncertain. The specimen sequenced was blood, either unsorted or a sorted T cell fraction (not recorded which). This CDR3 reads CASSFGVSSGNTIYF. The DNA of the CDR3 is TGTGCCAGCAGTTTTGGGGTGTCCTCTGGAAACACCATATATTTT.